This TCR beta chain originates from a study of metastatic and nonmetastatic thyroid tumors. The V end lost 5 bases, the J end lost 6 bases, and 18 bases lay between the germline ends. The CDR3 has 15 residues. Germline CDR1 and CDR2: MDHEN and SYDVKM. From the PCR reads, TCRdb re-called clones with MiXCR. The sample contains more than 20,000 clones, 10% to 15% of which appear only once. This clone was counted ten times or more. Patients underwent thyroid surgery, and none had received any treatment before it. Sequenced input: blood. The rearrangement links TRBV28 to TRBJ2-3; perhaps TRBD1 as D (5 bases). The receptor's source is a female donor with papillary thyroid cancer or a benign thyroid nodule (not recorded which). Some clones in this sample may be carry-over from other donors' samples. The CDR3 region is CASSQGVRYTDTQYF. For the CDR3, the DNA is TGTGCCAGCAGTCAGGGCGTTCGGTACACGGATACGCAGTATTTT.